These T cell receptor beta chains were read from a single sample in a study of cytomegalovirus exposure and HLA in healthy donors. Produced via immunoSEQ multiplex PCR; TCRdb's table is partial and in-frame only. This table holds fewer than 130,000 clones, about 74% found once. Sequencing was done on a sample of PBMCs. The receptors here all came from a female donor in good health and CMV-seropositive. Each CDR3 is given with its conserved first and last residue. D genes are given only for firm matches.

j_call: TRBJ2-2
v_call: TRBV5-1
d_call: -
cdr3_nt: TGCGCCAGCAGGTCCGGGGACATAACCGGGGAGCTGTTTTTT
cdr3_aa: CASRSGDITGELFF

j_call: TRBJ2-7
v_call: TRBV6-6
d_call: TRBD1
cdr3_nt: TGTGCCAGCAGTTACTTACAGGGGGCAGTATACGAGCAGTACTTC
cdr3_aa: CASSYLQGAVYEQYF

j_call: TRBJ1-5
v_call: TRBV18
d_call: -
cdr3_nt: TGTGCCAGCTCCCGGGAAGGCTTGGGCAATCAGCCCCAGCATTTT
cdr3_aa: CASSREGLGNQPQHF

j_call: TRBJ2-5
v_call: TRBV29-1
d_call: -
cdr3_nt: TGCAGCGTTAAAAGCGGAGGGACCCAGTACTTC
cdr3_aa: CSVKSGGTQYF

j_call: TRBJ1-1
v_call: TRBV27
d_call: -
cdr3_nt: TGTGCCAGCAGTCCGGGACATAAGAACACTGAAGCTTTCTTT
cdr3_aa: CASSPGHKNTEAFF

j_call: TRBJ2-7
v_call: TRBV2
d_call: -
cdr3_nt: TGTGCCAGCGTACAGGAATTGCAGTACTTC
cdr3_aa: CASVQELQYF

j_call: TRBJ1-3
v_call: TRBV19
d_call: -
cdr3_nt: TGTGCCAGTAGTATCCAGTCAGGGAGAAACACCATATATTTT
cdr3_aa: CASSIQSGRNTIYF

j_call: TRBJ2-1
v_call: TRBV28
d_call: TRBD2
cdr3_nt: TGTGCCAGCAGATACGGACTAGCGGGAGTTAATGAGCAGTTCTTC
cdr3_aa: CASRYGLAGVNEQFF

j_call: TRBJ1-1
v_call: TRBV5-6
d_call: -
cdr3_nt: TGTGCCAGCAGCTTTCAGGTGAACACTGAAGCTTTCTTT
cdr3_aa: CASSFQVNTEAFF

j_call: TRBJ2-3
v_call: TRBV5-6
d_call: -
cdr3_nt: TGTGCCAGCAGCTTTGTGGGGGGGGGCGGAGATACGCAGTATTTT
cdr3_aa: CASSFVGGGGDTQYF

j_call: TRBJ1-3
v_call: TRBV6-5
d_call: -
cdr3_nt: TGTGCCAGCAGTTACGGGAGATCTGGAAACACCATATATTTT
cdr3_aa: CASSYGRSGNTIYF

j_call: TRBJ1-5
v_call: TRBV19
d_call: -
cdr3_nt: TGTGCCAGTAGTATAGAGGCGGAGTTAGAACAGCCCCAGCATTTT
cdr3_aa: CASSIEAELEQPQHF

j_call: TRBJ1-2
v_call: TRBV5-4
d_call: -
cdr3_nt: TGTGCCAGCAGCTTGGAGACAGCAAATAGTTATGGCTACACCTTC
cdr3_aa: CASSLETANSYGYTF

j_call: TRBJ1-3
v_call: TRBV6-1
d_call: -
cdr3_nt: TGTGCCAGCAGTGAAGCCGCAGGGGTCGGGTCTGGAAACACCATATATTTT
cdr3_aa: CASSEAAGVGSGNTIYF

j_call: TRBJ2-1
v_call: TRBV5-5
d_call: -
cdr3_nt: TGTGCCAGCGCCCGAGTGGGAGATAGGTACAATGAGCAGTTCTTC
cdr3_aa: CASARVGDRYNEQFF

j_call: TRBJ2-3
v_call: TRBV7-2
d_call: TRBD1
cdr3_nt: TGTGCCAGCAGCTCACAGGGGGCAGATACGCAGTATTTT
cdr3_aa: CASSSQGADTQYF

j_call: TRBJ2-2
v_call: TRBV4-3
d_call: -
cdr3_nt: TGCGCCAGCAGCCTAACCGGGGCCGGGGAGCTGTTTTTT
cdr3_aa: CASSLTGAGELFF

j_call: TRBJ2-2
v_call: TRBV27
d_call: TRBD2
cdr3_nt: TGTGCCAGCGGGACTAGCGGGACCCCCGGGGAGCTGTTTTTT
cdr3_aa: CASGTSGTPGELFF

j_call: TRBJ1-5
v_call: TRBV6-5
d_call: TRBD1
cdr3_nt: TGTGCCAGCAGTTCCAGACAGGGTTTTAGCAATCAGCCCCAGCATTTT
cdr3_aa: CASSSRQGFSNQPQHF

j_call: TRBJ2-1
v_call: TRBV19
d_call: TRBD2
cdr3_nt: TGTGCCAGTAGACTAGCGGAAAGCGTTTTAGGCAATGAGCAGTTCTTC
cdr3_aa: CASRLAESVLGNEQFF

j_call: TRBJ2-1
v_call: TRBV5-4
d_call: TRBD2
cdr3_nt: TGTGCCAGCAGCTTGGTACGGGGGGGCGCAAATGAGCAGTTCTTC
cdr3_aa: CASSLVRGGANEQFF

j_call: TRBJ2-5
v_call: TRBV27
d_call: TRBD2
cdr3_nt: TGTGCCAGCAGTAGGGGACTAGCGGGTGCCATGGAGACCCAGTACTTC
cdr3_aa: CASSRGLAGAMETQYF

j_call: TRBJ2-5
v_call: TRBV7-3
d_call: TRBD1
cdr3_nt: TGTGCCAGCAGCCACCAACAGGGGGTGGTGGAGACCCAGTACTTC
cdr3_aa: CASSHQQGVVETQYF

j_call: TRBJ1-6
v_call: TRBV18
d_call: TRBD1
cdr3_nt: TGTGCCAGCTCAAGGACAGGGGACAATTCACCCCTCCACTTT
cdr3_aa: CASSRTGDNSPLHF

j_call: TRBJ1-5
v_call: TRBV28
d_call: -
cdr3_nt: TGTGCCAGCAGTTCCGGGCAGGGAAGGCAGCCCCAGCATTTT
cdr3_aa: CASSSGQGRQPQHF

j_call: TRBJ2-7
v_call: TRBV27
d_call: TRBD2
cdr3_nt: TGTGCCAGCAGTTTACAACTAGCGGGCTCCTACGAGCAGTACTTC
cdr3_aa: CASSLQLAGSYEQYF